One sample yielded the 17 T cell receptor beta chains listed below, sequenced in a study of cytomegalovirus exposure and HLA in healthy donors. PCR involved 60 Vbeta and 13 Jbeta primers. The data were produced by immunoSEQ multiplex PCR, yet TCRdb's version contains in-frame clones alone and is incomplete. The sample lists roughly 130,000 clones, approximately 80% occurring once. Sequencing was carried out using PBMCs. These receptors were obtained from a man younger than 30 in good health and CMV-seronegative.

Worth noting for this clone: This sample also contains other DNA sequences that code for the same CDR3. The V and J genes are TRBV5-1 and TRBJ2-2; maybe TRBD1 (7 bases). V gave up 5 bases and J gave up 1 base, with 12 bases separating them. CDR1 and CDR2 from the germline V gene are SGHRS and YFSETQ. The CDR3 runs to 15 residues. DNA for the CDR3: TGCGCCAGCAGAGCCCAGGGGGGGAACACCGGGGAGCTGTTTTTT. The encoded protein is CASRAQGGNTGELFF.

This chain links TRBV28 with TRBJ2-7; 9 bases fit TRBD1. V was clipped by 5 bases and J by 2 bases; unmatched bases: 7. Germline lookup yields CDR1 MDHEN and CDR2 SYDVKM. This CDR3 has 15 amino acids. The DNA for the CDR3 is TGTGCCAGCAGTCCCACAGGGGGCCCCACCTACGAGCAGTACTTC. This encodes CASSPTGGPTYEQYF.

The chain uses TRBV19 and TRBJ1-1; perhaps TRBD1 as D (6 bases). Trimming stripped 5 bases from V and 3 bases from J, with 13 bases between. There are 14 residues in the CDR3. The germline V gene encodes CDR1 LNHDA and CDR2 SQIVND (reference sequence). In DNA form, the CDR3 reads TGTGCCAGTAGTCAGAATACAGGGTACACTGAAGCTTTCTTT. This encodes CASSQNTGYTEAFF.

This chain connects TRBV19 to TRBJ2-7, with 7 positions matching TRBD2. CDR3 length equals 17 residues. Germline CDR1 and CDR2: LNHDA and SQIVND (reference sequence). The V segment lost 1 base and the J segment 0 bases; nucleotides outside the gene matches: 9. The CDR3 loop reads CASSIGPSGLVSYEQYF. CDR3 sequence (DNA): TGTGCCAGTAGTATAGGCCCCTCCGGACTAGTCTCCTACGAGCAGTACTTC.

The J gene is TRBJ1-2, the V gene TRBV19, with D possibly matching TRBD1 (5 bases). From germline, CDR1 is LNHDA and CDR2 SQIVND (reference sequence). This CDR3 is built from 15 residues. With 1 base removed from V and 4 bases from J, the gap between germline ends came to 13 bases. This chain's CDR3 is CASSIVVPGSYGYTF. The CDR3 DNA is TGTGCCAGTAGTATAGTGGTCCCAGGGTCCTATGGCTACACCTTC.

V and J are TRBV5-1 and TRBJ1-4, with D perhaps TRBD1 (5 bases). This CDR3 has 16 amino acids. Per germline, CDR1 SGHRS and CDR2 YFSETQ. Trimming cost V 0 bases and J 3 bases, with 12 bases left between them. DNA for the CDR3: TGCGCCAGCAGCTTGGCCCCCGGAGGGGCTAATGAAAAACTGTTTTTT. Protein: CASSLAPGGANEKLFF.

This CDR3 reads CASSFSGYGYTF. The CDR3 region has the DNA TGTGCCAGCAGTTTCTCAGGCTATGGCTACACCTTC. This rearrangement joins TRBV28 to TRBJ1-2; unclear D gene. The CDR3 runs to 12 residues. Trimming removed 3 bases from V and 4 bases from J, with 6 bases in between. Germline-derived CDR1 and CDR2 are MDHEN and SYDVKM.

The V gene is TRBV5-5, the J gene TRBJ2-7; 12 bases match TRBD2. This CDR3 has 15 amino acids. Germline V lookup: CDR1 SGHKS, CDR2 YYEKEE (reference sequence). V dropped 4 bases and J dropped 3; count of bases not matched to a gene: 5. The CDR3: CASSIGLAGNYEQYV. The DNA of the CDR3 is TGTGCCAGCAGCATCGGACTAGCGGGGAACTACGAGCAGTACGTC.

Of note for this clone: This CDR3 is also generated by other DNA sequences in the sample. This chain uses TRBV5-1 with TRBJ2-1, with 8 bases that match TRBD1. The CDR3 length is 14 residues. Germline loops: CDR1 SGHRS, CDR2 YFSETQ. V was clipped by 0 bases and J by 5 bases; unmatched bases: 1. The CDR3 DNA reads TGCGCCAGCAGCTTGGGACAGGGGAACAATGAGCAGTTCTTC. Protein: CASSLGQGNNEQFF.

The chain employs TRBV4-3 and TRBJ2-7; D uncertain. Germline CDR1 reads LGHNA; CDR2 reads YSLEER. The CDR3 has 14 amino acids. Trimming shortened V by 1 base and J by 4 bases, and 11 bases separated the two germline ends. The DNA for the CDR3 is TGCGCCAGCAGCCAAGTCCAGAACAATTACGAGCAGTACTTC. Encoded protein: CASSQVQNNYEQYF.

This chain links TRBV25-1 with TRBJ1-4, with 7 nucleotides matching TRBD1. The V segment lost 3 bases and the J segment 8 bases; nucleotides outside the gene matches: 6. Germline V gene lookup returns CDR1 MGHDK and CDR2 SYGVNS. The CDR3 is made up of 14 amino acids. The CDR3 spells CASSDRGAGEKLFF. CDR3 coding DNA: TGTGCCAGCAGTGACAGGGGGGCCGGGGAAAAACTGTTTTTT. Looking up the rest from reference TRBV25-1 and TRBJ1-4 gives the full variable domain: EADIYQTPRYLVIGTGKKITLECSQTMGHDKMYWYQQDPGMELHLIHYSYGVNSTEKGDLSSESTVSRIRTEHFPLTLESARPSHTSQYLCASSDRGAGEKLFFGSGTQLSVL.

The chain combines TRBV6-1 with TRBJ2-7; 10 positions match TRBD2. Germline V CDR1 and CDR2: MNHNS, SASEGT. The CDR3 loop spans 15 amino acids. J lost 0 bases, V lost 1 base, and 0 bases had no gene match. The CDR3 sequence is CASSEGLAGSYEQYV. The CDR3 coding sequence is TGTGCCAGCAGTGAAGGACTAGCGGGCTCCTACGAGCAGTACGTC.

Only a few counts were recorded for this clone. The genes are TRBV6-5 and TRBJ2-2; D is uncertain. The germline V gene encodes CDR1 MNHEY and CDR2 SVGAGI. Trimming stripped 2 bases from V and 3 bases from J, with 10 bases between. CDR3 size: 15 residues. This CDR3 is CASSYEKIHTGELFF. CDR3 bases: TGTGCCAGCAGTTACGAGAAAATCCACACCGGGGAGCTGTTTTTT.

This sequence joins TRBV28 and TRBJ2-7; D is perhaps TRBD1 (5 bases). CDR1 and CDR2 (germline): MDHEN, SYDVKM. Between the trimmed V and J ends, which lost 7 bases and 2 bases, there was a span of 12 bases. This CDR3 contains 13 residues. In nucleotides, the CDR3 is TGTGCCAGCAAAACAGGTACTACCTACGAGCAGTACTTC. Protein sequence: CASKTGTTYEQYF.

V usage is TRBV4-3 and J usage is TRBJ1-1; TRBD1 matches 7 bases. The junction had 2 bases not matched to a gene; V was cut back by 1 base and J by 0 bases. The CDR3 totals 15 residues. CDR1 LGHNA and CDR2 YSLEER come from the germline V gene. The CDR3 DNA reads as TGCGCCAGCAGCCAAGGAGGGGGCGTGAACACTGAAGCTTTCTTT. Its protein is CASSQGGGVNTEAFF.

V and J are TRBV4-1 and TRBJ2-3, with 7 nucleotides matching TRBD2. Germline loops: CDR1 MGHRA, CDR2 YSYEKL. The junction had 14 bases not matched to a gene; V was cut back by 1 base and J by 4 bases. This CDR3 is 18 amino acids long. CDR3: CASSQVRSAGLKADTQYF. The CDR3 DNA sequence: TGCGCCAGCAGCCAAGTGCGTTCTGCGGGACTAAAGGCAGATACGCAGTATTTT.

V usage is TRBV5-8 and J usage is TRBJ2-5, with 9 bases aligning to TRBD2. The germline CDR1 and CDR2 sequences are SGHTS and YDEGEE. V dropped 2 bases and J dropped 5; count of bases not matched to a gene: 13. This CDR3 comprises 17 residues. Here the CDR3 reads CASSFGHGTSWSETQYF. The CDR3 DNA is TGTGCCAGCAGCTTTGGACATGGGACTAGCTGGAGTGAGACCCAGTACTTC.